This section outlines one TCR beta chain sequence together with its context. Its target antigen remains unknown. No much larger clone is present one base from it, and per-base qualities are unavailable. This specimen belongs to a study of shared clonotypes between healthy human individuals (dated by TCRdb to about 2020). About the full investigation: Three men and two women, aged 18 to 49 years, made up the cohort. For each donor, CD4 naive and CD4 memory were each given three plates, CD8 naive was given two plates, and CD8 memory was given one plate. Blood TCR repertoires of roughly five healthy adults were deeply sequenced to estimate repertoire size and the extent of clonotype sharing between individuals. Libraries were prepared and TCR repertoires were sequenced by different laboratories using diverse techniques, in order to increase sequencing depth and limit assay-specific biases. Between about 0.8 and 9 billion PBMCs per donor were obtained by leukapheresis. Findings and caveats that apply to the study as a whole: Because the study included a small number of donors, the genetic and exposure-history diversity represented was limited. Larger estimated clonotype richness was generally found for naive subsets than for memory subsets. Compared with non-shared clonotypes, clonotypes shared by all four sorted-subset donors had higher generation probabilities. Only blood was sampled, and tissue TCR repertoires likely differ from those in blood. Incomplete sequencing was indicated by rarefaction of sorted-subset datasets, despite the large sequencing depth. Based on pairwise subsampling, the degree of clonotype sharing among donors was expected to be affected by sequencing depth. Across a handful of donors, approximately 5% of naive CD4, roughly 3.3% of naive CD8, approximately 2.5% of memory CD4, and approximately 0.42% of memory CD8 clonotypes were shared.

For the CD8 naive samples, CD45RO-negative cells were positively selected for CCR7, yielding a CD45RA+CCR7+ population from which TemRA cells were excluded. Donors were healthy HIV-negative adults with no recently reported acute infections or vaccinations. Every donor was a Caucasian adult residing in Nashville, Tennessee, USA. Blood was collected by leukapheresis, and PBMCs were isolated by Ficoll-Histopaque density gradient centrifugation and then cryopreserved in liquid nitrogen vapor phase. Analytical flow cytometry was used to check the purity and quantity of each magnetically sorted T cell population. From each sorted fraction, genomic DNA was isolated and quantified by UV absorbance on a Nanodrop 2000c. The germline V gene encodes CDR1 MDHEN and CDR2 SYDVKM. The CDR3 spans 16 residues, from the cysteine through the phenylalanine. Only CDR3 DNA is held: 48 bases, read in frame from base 1. The germline V and J ends show losses of 3 bases and 3 bases respectively, and no gene match explains 8 bases of the junction.

TCR CDR3 regions were amplified from genomic DNA by multiplex PCR using the deep immunoSEQ assay. Extracted genomic DNA from each cell subset was distributed evenly across all wells of several immunoSEQ 96-well plates, and each plate was treated as a replicate. For sorted subsets, each replicate PCR was loaded with 200 ng genomic DNA, equivalent to 25,000 to 35,000 T cell genomes. The purified libraries were quantified using a Qubit 3.0 fluorometer, sized with a Bioanalyzer 2100, and then quantified again using the KAPA Library Quantification kit. Each immunoSEQ 96-well plate was sequenced on its own single-read 150-cycle Illumina NextSeq 550 flow cell. Per the source publication's procedure: Because only junctional sequences without quality scores were contained in the immunoSEQ output, filtering matching that applied to full-length reads could not be performed. Sequences were annotated with PyIR, a Python wrapper for IgBLAST v1.9, using IMGT germline references to assign V/J genes and CDR3. Reads were filtered out if the reads had weak V/J assignments (E-value above 1e-6), no CDR3, stop codons, out-of-frame junctions, or ambiguous translated residues. V3J clonotypes were defined by identical inferred V gene, J gene, and CDR3 amino acid sequence. The percentage overlap between two repertoires was calculated by dividing the number of shared unique clonotypes by the size of the smaller repertoire. Richness of each repertoire was evaluated using RTK rarefaction, the Chao1 estimator, and Recon v2.1 estimates of unobserved clonotypes. Generation probabilities for all TCRbeta clonotypes obtained by the gDNA method from a handful of donors were computed using OLGA. The clones in this table, taken by TCRdb from immuneACCESS, are in-frame only. Not every clone is retained; where verified, under half of the shortfall comes from an unresolved V gene, and the cause of the rest is unknown. V and J calls and clone size follow that table, whereas D and trimming were derived from the DNA. Counted in this sample were approximately 2,200,000 clones; roughly 91% of them appeared once. Jointly, the top ten make up about 1.8% of the sample.

The sequenced sample was naive CD8+ T cells from PBMCs. The cell subset or site label here, explained by the study, means: CD45RA+CCR7+. The chain uses TRBV28 and TRBJ1-1; 9 nucleotides in the junction match TRBD1. The TCR originated in a man in his late teens or twenties in good health. Some clones in this sample may be carry-over from other donors' samples. The DNA reads TGTGCCAGCAGTTTGGGGGGGACAGGGCCTGACACTGAAGCTTTCTTT. Translation gives CASSLGGTGPDTEAFF.